This T cell receptor beta chain emerged from a study of T cells in Graves' hyperthyroidism and ophthalmopathy. Study results and limitations: Most expanded thyroid clonotypes above 0.001 also appeared in blood.

The CDR3 has 14 residues. Trimming shortened V by 1 base and J by 5 bases, and 11 bases separated the two germline ends. Germline CDR1 is SGHAT and CDR2 is FQNNGV. This clonotype has at least ten counts. What it recognizes is unknown. RNA transcripts provided the source from which TCR beta CDR3 regions were amplified. Primed by the HTBI set, a first-round RT-PCR was run on the TCR CDR3. One entry per CDR3 protein, called by TCRdb with MiXCR from the multiplex PCR reads. Here the sample spans around 190,000 distinct CDR3 sequences, roughly a sixth being singletons. The rearrangement joins TRBV11-2 to TRBJ2-5; D possibly matches TRBD1 or TRBD2 (6 bases each). This TCR derives from a woman aged 45-60 years with Graves' hyperthyroidism. The source material was blood. The CDR3 region is CASSLVGGSETQYF. Here the CDR3 DNA reads TGTGCCAGCAGCTTAGTGGGGGGCTCGGAGACCCAGTACTTC.